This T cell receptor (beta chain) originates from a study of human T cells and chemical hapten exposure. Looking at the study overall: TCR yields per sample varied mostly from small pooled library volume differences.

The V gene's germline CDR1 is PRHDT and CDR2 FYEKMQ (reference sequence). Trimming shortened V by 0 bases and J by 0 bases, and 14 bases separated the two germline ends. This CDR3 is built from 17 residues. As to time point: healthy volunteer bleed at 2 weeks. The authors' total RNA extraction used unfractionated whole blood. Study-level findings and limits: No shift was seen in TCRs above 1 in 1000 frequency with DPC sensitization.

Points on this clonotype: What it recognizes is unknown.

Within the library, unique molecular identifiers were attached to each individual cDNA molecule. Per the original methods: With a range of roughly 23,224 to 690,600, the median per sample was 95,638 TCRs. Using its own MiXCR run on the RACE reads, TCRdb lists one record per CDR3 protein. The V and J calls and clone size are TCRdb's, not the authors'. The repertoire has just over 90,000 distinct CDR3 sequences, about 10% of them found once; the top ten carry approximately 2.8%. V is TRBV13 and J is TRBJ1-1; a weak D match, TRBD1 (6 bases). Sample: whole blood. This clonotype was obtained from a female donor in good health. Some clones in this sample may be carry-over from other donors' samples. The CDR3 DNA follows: TGTGCCAGCAGCTTAGGCAGTGGACAGTGGTTGAACACTGAAGCTTTCTTT. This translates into CASSLGSGQWLNTEAFF. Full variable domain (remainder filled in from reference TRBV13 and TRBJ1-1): AAGVIQSPRHLIKEKRETATLKCYPIPRHDTVYWYQQGPGQDPQFLISFYEKMQSDKGSIPDRFSAQQFSDYHSELNMSSLELGDSALYFCASSLGSGQWLNTEAFFGQGTRLTVV.